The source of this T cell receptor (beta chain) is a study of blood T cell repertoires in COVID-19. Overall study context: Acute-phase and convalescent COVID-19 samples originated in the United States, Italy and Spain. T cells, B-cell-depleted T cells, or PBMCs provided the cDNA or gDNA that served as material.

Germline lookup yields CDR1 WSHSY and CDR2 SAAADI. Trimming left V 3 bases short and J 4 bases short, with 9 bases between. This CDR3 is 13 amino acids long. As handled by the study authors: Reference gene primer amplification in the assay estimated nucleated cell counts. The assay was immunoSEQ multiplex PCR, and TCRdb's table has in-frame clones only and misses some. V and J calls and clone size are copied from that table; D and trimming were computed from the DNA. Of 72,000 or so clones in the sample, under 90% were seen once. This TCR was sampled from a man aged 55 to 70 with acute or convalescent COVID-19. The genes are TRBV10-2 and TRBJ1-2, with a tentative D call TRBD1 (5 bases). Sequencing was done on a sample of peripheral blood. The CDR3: CASSDSGGYGYTF. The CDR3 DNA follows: TGCGCCAGCAGTGACTCCGGGGGCTATGGCTACACCTTC.